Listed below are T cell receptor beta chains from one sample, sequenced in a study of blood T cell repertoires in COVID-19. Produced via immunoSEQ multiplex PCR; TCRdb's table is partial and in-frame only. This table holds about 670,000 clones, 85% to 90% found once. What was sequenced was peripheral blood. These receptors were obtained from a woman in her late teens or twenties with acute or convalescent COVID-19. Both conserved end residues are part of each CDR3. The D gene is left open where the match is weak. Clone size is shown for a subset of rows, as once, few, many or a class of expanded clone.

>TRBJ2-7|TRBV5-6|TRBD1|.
TGTGCCAGCAGCTTGGGGACAGGGGGCCGCGAGCAGTACTTC
CASSLGTGGREQYF
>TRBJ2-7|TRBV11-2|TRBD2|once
TGTGCCAGCAGCTTAGAGAGCGGGGGGCCGGGGGAGCAGTACTTC
CASSLESGGPGEQYF
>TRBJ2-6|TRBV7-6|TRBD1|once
TGTGCCAGCAGCCAAACACCGGACAGGTCTGGGGCCAACGTCCTGACTTTC
CASSQTPDRSGANVLTF
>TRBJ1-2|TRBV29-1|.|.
TGCAGCGTCAGACAGGACAACTATGGCTACACCTTC
CSVRQDNYGYTF
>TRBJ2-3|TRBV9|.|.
TGTGCCAGCAGCGCCGGCACAGATACGCAGTATTTT
CASSAGTDTQYF
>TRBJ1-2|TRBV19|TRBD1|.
TGTGCCAGTAGTATACTTACAGGGGCCCTCGATGGCTACACCTTC
CASSILTGALDGYTF
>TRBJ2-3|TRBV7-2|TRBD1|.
TGTGCCAGCAGCTTATCGAGGTGGGGACAGGGTGACATTACGCAGTATTTT
CASSLSRWGQGDITQYF
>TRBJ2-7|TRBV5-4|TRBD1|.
TGTGCCAGCAGCCTCGACAGGGGGCCCATTTTCGAGCAGTACTTC
CASSLDRGPIFEQYF
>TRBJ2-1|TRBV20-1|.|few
TGCAGTGCTAGTTTCGGGGAGACAGGCAAGCAGTTCTTC
CSASFGETGKQFF
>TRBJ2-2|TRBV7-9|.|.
TGTGCCAGCAGCCCGGTCCGAGGGACCGGGGAGCTGTTTTTT
CASSPVRGTGELFF
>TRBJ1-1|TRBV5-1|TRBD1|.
TGCGCCAGCAGCTTGACAGGGGGCTTGGACACTGAAGCTTTCTTT
CASSLTGGLDTEAFF
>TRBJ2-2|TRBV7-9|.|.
TGTGCCAGCAGCTCTAAGAACACCGGGGAGCTGTTTTTT
CASSSKNTGELFF
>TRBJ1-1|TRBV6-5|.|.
TGTGCCAGCAGTCCCTTCTCAGGGATGAACACTGAAGCTTTCTTT
CASSPFSGMNTEAFF
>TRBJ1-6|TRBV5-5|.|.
TGTGCCAGCAGCCCCCTGGGGGACTCGACCAATTCACCCCTCCACTTT
CASSPLGDSTNSPLHF
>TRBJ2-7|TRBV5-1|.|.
TGCGCCAGCAGCCAAGTGGGGGGGCCCCCCAACGAGCAGTACTTC
CASSQVGGPPNEQYF
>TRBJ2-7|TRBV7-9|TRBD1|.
TGTGCCAGCAGCTGCCGGGACAGAGATTCTTACGAGCAGTACTTC
CASSCRDRDSYEQYF
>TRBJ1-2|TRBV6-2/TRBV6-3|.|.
TGTGCCAGCAGTTACTCCTTCTCAGTCCACACCTTC
CASSYSFSVHTF